Each of the 9 T cell receptor beta chains below was sequenced from the same sample in a study of vaccination effects on CD4 cells after COVID-19. ViraFEST assay sequencing came after antigen-specific CD4+ T cells were expanded with viral peptide pools. The culture ran for approximately nine days before CD4+ T cells were isolated. This person's SARS-CoV-2 infection, confirmed by PCR, occurred between March and December 2020. Antigen specificity for these receptors is unknown. The data were produced by immunoSEQ multiplex PCR, yet TCRdb's version contains in-frame clones alone and is incomplete. The table includes tens of thousands of clones, under 85% detected once. Specimen: CD4+ T cells from PBMCs cultured with a peptide pool, collected before COVID-19 vaccination. Receptor source: a human donor who had a prior SARS-CoV-2 infection.

The V and J genes are TRBV25-1 and TRBJ1-2; D possibly corresponds to TRBD1 (6 bases). CDR1 and CDR2 from the germline V gene are MGHDK and SYGVNS. The CDR3 runs to 16 residues. The V end lost 0 bases, the J end lost 7 bases, and 18 bases lay between the germline ends. The CDR3 spells CASSEYIQGKQGGYTF. CDR3 coding DNA: TGTGCCAGCAGTGAATATATCCAGGGGAAGCAGGGTGGCTACACCTTC.

The V gene is TRBV28, the J gene TRBJ2-7, with D perhaps TRBD1 (6 bases). The germline V gene has CDR1 MDHEN and CDR2 SYDVKM. The V gene lost 7 bases and the J gene lost 7 bases, with 20 bases spanning the gap. The CDR3 covers 14 residues. The CDR3 region has the DNA TGTGCCAGCATTGTTTCTGGGGGCGCTGGTGAGCAGTACTTC. This translates into CASIVSGGAGEQYF.

This clone occurred a few times. The chain couples TRBV9 to TRBJ2-3; possibly TRBD1 or TRBD2 for D (5 bases each). Trimming removed 3 bases from V and 6 bases from J, with 11 bases in between. There are 13 residues in the CDR3. Germline CDR1 SGDLS, CDR2 YYNGEE. CDR3 sequence: CASSGGNRDTQYF. The DNA of the CDR3 is TGTGCCAGCAGCGGGGGGAATAGGGATACGCAGTATTTT.

The chain has TRBV24-1 and TRBJ2-3; 8 bases line up with TRBD1. Germline CDR1 reads KGHDR; CDR2 reads SFDVKD. The CDR3 runs 18 residues. Trimming cost V 1 base and J 1 base; bases outside gene matches: 9. In nucleotides, the CDR3 is TGTGCCACCAGTGATTTCGTGGATGACAGGGGTGGCACAGATACGCAGTATTTT. Encoded protein: CATSDFVDDRGGTDTQYF.

This chain connects TRBV5-5 to TRBJ2-1, with D unresolved. The germline V gene encodes CDR1 SGHKS and CDR2 YYEKEE (reference sequence). This CDR3 spans 15 amino acids. Trimming stripped 1 base from V and 0 bases from J, with 8 bases between. This chain's CDR3 is CASSLQTSSYNEQFF. As DNA, the CDR3 is TGTGCCAGCAGCTTGCAGACAAGCTCCTACAATGAGCAGTTCTTC. Complete variable domain (other parts from reference TRBV5-5 and TRBJ2-1): DAGVTQSPTHLIKTRGQQVTLRCSPISGHKSVSWYQQVLGQGPQFIFQYYEKEERGRGNFPDRFSARQFPNYSSELNVNALLLGDSALYLCASSLQTSSYNEQFFGPGTRLTVL.

In its sample, this clone was seen a few times. The V and J genes are TRBV11-3 and TRBJ1-2; TRBD1 matches 7 bases. The CDR3 extends over 16 amino acids. Germline V gene data show CDR1 as SGHNT and CDR2 as YENEEA. Trimming at V came to 0 bases and at J to 4 bases, leaving 8 bases not matched to a gene. The CDR3 here is CASSLEGRGGVYGYTF. As DNA, the CDR3 is TGTGCCAGCAGCTTAGAAGGGAGAGGGGGCGTCTATGGCTACACCTTC.

The chain combines TRBV5-5 with TRBJ1-3, with D possibly being TRBD1 (5 bases). This CDR3 comprises 18 residues. CDR1 and CDR2 from the germline V gene are SGHKS and YYEKEE (reference sequence). The ends were cut back, 3 bases at V and 3 bases at J, with 22 bases in the middle. The CDR3 spells CASSSGQGSRGYGNTIYF. CDR3 nucleotide sequence: TGTGCCAGCAGCTCGGGGCAGGGTTCGCGCGGTTATGGAAACACCATATATTTT.

V and J are TRBV6-2 or TRBV6-3 and TRBJ2-5; TRBD2 agrees at 9 bases. Germline V gene lookup returns CDR1 MNHEY and CDR2 SVGEGT. This CDR3 comprises 16 residues. The V gene end was trimmed by 0 bases and the J gene end by 4 bases; junction bases not matched to a gene: 6. This CDR3 is CASSYSLREGSETQYF. The CDR3 coding sequence is TGTGCCAGCAGTTACTCGCTGCGGGAGGGGTCAGAGACCCAGTACTTC.

V and J are TRBV18 and TRBJ2-7, with D perhaps matching TRBD1 (5 bases). The V gene lost 1 base and the J gene lost 1 base, with 11 bases spanning the gap. The CDR3 covers 15 residues. Germline values: CDR1 KGHSH, CDR2 LQKENI. Written as DNA, the CDR3 is TGTGCCAGCTCACCACAGGGGCGCGGTTCCTACGAGCAGTACTTC. It specifies CASSPQGRGSYEQYF.